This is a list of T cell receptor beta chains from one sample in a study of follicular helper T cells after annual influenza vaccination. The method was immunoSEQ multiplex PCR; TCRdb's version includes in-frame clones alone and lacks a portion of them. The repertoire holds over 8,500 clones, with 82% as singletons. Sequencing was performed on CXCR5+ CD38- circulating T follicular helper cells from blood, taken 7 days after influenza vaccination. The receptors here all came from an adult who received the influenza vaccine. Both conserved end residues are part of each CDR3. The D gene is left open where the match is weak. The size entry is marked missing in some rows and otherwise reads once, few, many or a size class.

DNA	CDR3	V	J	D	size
TGTGCCAGCAGCTTAGGGACGTCGTGGGAGACCCAGTACTTC	CASSLGTSWETQYF	TRBV7-8	TRBJ2-5	NA	once
TGTGCCTGGGAGACTAGCGAGCCTTTCACAGATACGCAGTATTTT	CAWETSEPFTDTQYF	TRBV30	TRBJ2-3	TRBD2	NA
TGTGCCAGCAGTCAGTCTCAGGAGTCACCCCTCCACTTT	CASSQSQESPLHF	TRBV28	TRBJ1-6	NA	NA
TGTGCCAGCAGCTTGGCAGGGGTGAGCACAGATACGCAGTATTTT	CASSLAGVSTDTQYF	TRBV5-6	TRBJ2-3	NA	NA
TGTGCCAGCAGTGTTGATCGCAGAGCTAACTATGGCTACACCTTC	CASSVDRRANYGYTF	TRBV6-4	TRBJ1-2	NA	NA
TGTGCCAGTAGTAATACAGGGGGTCGCACCCCTTTCGAGGCTTTCTTT	CASSNTGGRTPFEAFF	TRBV19	TRBJ1-1	TRBD1	NA
TGTGCCCCTCCCCTCTATGCGGGACACGGGTTGGAAAAACTGTTTTTT	CAPPLYAGHGLEKLFF	TRBV27	TRBJ1-4	NA	NA
TGTGCCAGCAGGACCCTAGCGGGGGGGCCCGATACGCAGTATTTT	CASRTLAGGPDTQYF	TRBV7-9	TRBJ2-3	TRBD2	once
TGTGCCAGCAGCGAGACTAGCCTTATGTATGAGCAGTTCTTC	CASSETSLMYEQFF	TRBV11-2	TRBJ2-1	TRBD2	NA
TGTGCCAGAAGCACGAGGACAGAAGTAAACACTGAAGCTTTCTTT	CARSTRTEVNTEAFF	TRBV5-3	TRBJ1-1	NA	NA
TGTGCCACTGGGACGGGAACCATGAACACTGAAGCTTTCTTT	CATGTGTMNTEAFF	TRBV15	TRBJ1-1	NA	NA
TGCGCCAGCACCCCCGATGACACCGGGGAGCTGTTTTTT	CASTPDDTGELFF	TRBV10-2	TRBJ2-2	NA	NA